This T cell receptor (beta chain) originates from a study of CXCR3-negative and CXCR3-positive naive CD8 T cells. On the study more broadly: A total of 150 million or so TRB reads was generated, with about 1.5 +/- 0.3 million per library.

The V gene's germline CDR1 is LNHDA and CDR2 SQIVND (reference sequence). This CDR3 is 15 amino acids long. Overall study findings and caveats: Most assays used freshly isolated PBMCs, as cryopreservation partially reduced CXCR3. Memory cells showed distinct TRBV-TRBJ patterns, while the two naive subsets matched.

The TRB libraries of cDNA were built by UMI-labeled 5' RACE. From the 5' RACE reads, TCRdb lists one entry per CDR3 protein and no DNA. The specimen's table records about 58,000 distinct CDR3 sequences. By frequency, this clonotype registers medium-sized. Its antigen is unknown. This rearrangement joins TRBV19 to TRBJ2-1; as DNA is missing, the TRBD1 call by TCRdb cannot be tested. Sequencing input: naive CXCR3- CD8+ T cells from blood. The subset here: CD45RO-CCR7+CD27+CD95- naive CD8+ T cells lacking CXCR3 (TNR3-). The sequence derives from a human donor in good health. Some clones in this sample may be carry-over from other donors' samples. The CDR3 spells CASSPGQSSYNEQFF.